A selection of T cell receptor beta chains follows, all from one sample in a study of blood T cell repertoires in COVID-19. This table comes from immunoSEQ multiplex PCR, and its TCRdb copy is limited to in-frame clones, with some not included. The repertoire includes 85,000 or so clones, approximately 80% of them detected once, and about 45% sits in the top ten. Sequencing was performed on peripheral blood. The receptor source for this set is a man older than 75 with acute or convalescent COVID-19. Each CDR3 is given with its conserved first and last residue. Fields, in order: V gene, D gene, J gene, clone size, CDR3 DNA, CDR3 protein. The D gene is left open where the match is weak. Only some rows state a clone size, as once, few, many or a class for expanded clones.

V: TRBV28; D: TRBD1; J: TRBJ1-2; size: -; DNA: TGTGCCAGCATTACGGGACAGCTCGGCTACACCTTC; CDR3: CASITGQLGYTF
V: TRBV12-3/TRBV12-4; D: -; J: TRBJ2-4; size: -; DNA: TGTGCCAGCAGTTCGGGTGACATTCAGTACTTC; CDR3: CASSSGDIQYF
V: TRBV6-5; D: TRBD1; J: TRBJ1-2; size: many; DNA: TGTGCCAGCAGGGACAGGGGTAACTATGGCTACACCTTC; CDR3: CASRDRGNYGYTF
V: TRBV5-1; D: -; J: TRBJ2-2; size: -; DNA: TGCGCCAGCAGCTCAGCGGGACAACCGGGAGGCGGGGAGCTGTTTTTT; CDR3: CASSSAGQPGGGELFF
V: TRBV28; D: TRBD2; J: TRBJ2-1; size: -; DNA: TGTGCCAGCAGTCCCCGGGTTAGCGGGAGAAGCAATGAGCAGTTCTTC; CDR3: CASSPRVSGRSNEQFF
V: TRBV27; D: TRBD2; J: TRBJ2-7; size: -; DNA: TGTGCCAGCAGTACCCGACTAGCGGGAGAAATCGAGCAGTACTTC; CDR3: CASSTRLAGEIEQYF
V: TRBV7-9; D: TRBD1; J: TRBJ2-1; size: -; DNA: TGTGCCAGCAGCCGACAGGGCCACGAGCAGTTCTTC; CDR3: CASSRQGHEQFF
V: TRBV5-1; D: TRBD2; J: TRBJ2-5; size: -; DNA: TGCGCCAGCAGCTCTAGCGGGAGGACTGAAGAGACCCAGTACTTC; CDR3: CASSSSGRTEETQYF
V: TRBV5-1; D: -; J: TRBJ2-5; size: -; DNA: TGCGCCAGCAGTCTCATACCGGGACACCCGGGGGAGACCCAGTACTTC; CDR3: CASSLIPGHPGETQYF
V: TRBV28; D: TRBD2; J: TRBJ2-5; size: medium-sized; DNA: TGTGCCAGCAGAAGGGGTACGGCGGGAGTCCGAGAGACCCAGTACTTC; CDR3: CASRRGTAGVRETQYF
V: TRBV18; D: -; J: TRBJ2-3; size: once; DNA: TGTGCCAGCTCACCACGAGGCAGGGTCACAGATACGCAGTATTTT; CDR3: CASSPRGRVTDTQYF
V: TRBV7-2; D: TRBD2; J: TRBJ2-7; size: -; DNA: TGTGCCAGCAGCACTACCGGGACTAGCGTTTACGAGCAGTACTTC; CDR3: CASSTTGTSVYEQYF
V: TRBV7-9; D: TRBD1; J: TRBJ1-6; size: few; DNA: TGTGCCAGCAGGATAACAGGGGCCCAGGCCCTCCACTTT; CDR3: CASRITGAQALHF
V: TRBV6-5; D: -; J: TRBJ2-7; size: -; DNA: TGTGCCAGCAGTCCCAGCTTCTCGACAACCTACGAGCAGTACTTC; CDR3: CASSPSFSTTYEQYF
V: TRBV5-1; D: -; J: TRBJ2-6; size: -; DNA: TGCGCCAGCAGCTTGGCCGTAGTTGGTGGGGCCAACGTCCTGACTTTC; CDR3: CASSLAVVGGANVLTF
V: TRBV9; D: TRBD2; J: TRBJ2-1; size: -; DNA: TGTGCCAGCAGCGTAGCGACTAGCGGAAGCTCCTACAATGAGCAGTTCTTC; CDR3: CASSVATSGSSYNEQFF